Here is one TCR beta chain with its context. The data stem from a study of T cell changes during pregnancy in multiple sclerosis. V lost 5 bases and J 2 bases, leaving 19 bases between the germline ends. CDR3 length: 17 amino acids. Germline CDR1 and CDR2: SNHLY and FYNNEI. Using immunoSEQ multiplex PCR, the repertoire was profiled, and TCRdb retains in-frame clones only, with some absent. Of about 40,000 clones listed, about 90% are singletons. The gene calls are TRBV2 and TRBJ1-5; D uncertain. Sequencing was performed on peripheral blood, taken in the first trimester of pregnancy. This TCR came from a female donor in good health, enrolled as a control in a pregnancy study. The CDR3 DNA is TGTGCCAGCAGTCGCTCATTACTACTGGGTGGCAATCAGCCCCAGCATTTT. This gives the protein CASSRSLLLGGNQPQHF.